This TCR beta chain was sequenced in a study of preoperative IRX-2 immunotherapy in early breast cancer. Only in-frame clones appear in the TCRdb table, and some are missing; sequencing was by immunoSEQ multiplex PCR. Of about 67,000 clones in the sample, roughly 94% were seen once. Treatment defined: preoperative locoregional IRX-2 cytokine immunotherapy. Samples came from a phase Ib trial of preoperative locoregional IRX-2 cytokine immunotherapy. The germline V gene encodes CDR1 LGHNA and CDR2 YNFKEQ. The V and J ends lost 2 bases and 4 bases, in that order; junction bases with no gene match: 5. This CDR3 has 16 amino acids.

The clonotype comes from a human donor with breast cancer. The chain joins TRBV4-2 to TRBJ2-3, with TRBD2 identical over 11 bases. The sample was taken from a patient treated with IRX-2 immunotherapy. The CDR3 DNA sequence: TGTGCCAGCAGCCAACCGACTAGCGGGGATCCAGATACGCAGTATTTT. This encodes CASSQPTSGDPDTQYF.